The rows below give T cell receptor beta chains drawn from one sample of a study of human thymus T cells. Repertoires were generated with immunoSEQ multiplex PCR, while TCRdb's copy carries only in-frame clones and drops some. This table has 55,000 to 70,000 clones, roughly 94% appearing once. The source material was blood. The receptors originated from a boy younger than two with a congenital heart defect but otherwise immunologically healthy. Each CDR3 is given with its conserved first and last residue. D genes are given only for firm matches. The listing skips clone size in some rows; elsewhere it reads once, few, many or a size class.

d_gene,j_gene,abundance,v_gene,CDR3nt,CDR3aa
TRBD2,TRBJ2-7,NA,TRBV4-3,TGCGCCAGCAGCCCTAGCGGGGGCGAGCAGTACTTC,CASSPSGGEQYF
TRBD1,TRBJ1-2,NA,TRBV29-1,TGCAGCGTTGGGACAGGGAGCTATGGCTACACCTTC,CSVGTGSYGYTF
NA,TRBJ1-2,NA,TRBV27,TGTGCCAGCATGCTCGAGACGGGGCGCGGATATGGCTACACCTTC,CASMLETGRGYGYTF
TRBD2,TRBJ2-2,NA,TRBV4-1,TGCGCCAGCAGCCAAGATCGGTACCCTAGCGGGAGGGGCACCGGGGAGCTGTTTTTT,CASSQDRYPSGRGTGELFF
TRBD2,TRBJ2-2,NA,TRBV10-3,TGTGCCATCAGTGAGCCCTGGACTAGCGGTAGGAACACCGGGGAGCTGTTTTTT,CAISEPWTSGRNTGELFF
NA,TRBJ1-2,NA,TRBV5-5,TGTGCCAGCAGCCCCTTCGGGCGGACCAACTATGGCTACACCTTC,CASSPFGRTNYGYTF
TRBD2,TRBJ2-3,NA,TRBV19,TGTGCCAGTAGTGTCGGGGGGATCACAGATACGCAGTATTTT,CASSVGGITDTQYF
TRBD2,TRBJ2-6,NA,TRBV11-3,TGTGCCAGCAGCTTGACTAGCGGGGGGGCCTTTTCCGGGGCCAACGTCCTGACTTTC,CASSLTSGGAFSGANVLTF
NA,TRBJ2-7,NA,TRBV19,TGTGCCAGTAGTTCCCCCCGGGACACCCGCTACGAGCAGTACTTC,CASSSPRDTRYEQYF
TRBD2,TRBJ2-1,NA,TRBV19,TGTGCCAGCCAGTTGACTAGCGGGAGCTACAATGAGCAGTTCTTC,CASQLTSGSYNEQFF
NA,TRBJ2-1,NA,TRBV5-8,TGTGCCAGCAGCTTCGAGGGCCCGAGGTACAATGAGCAGTTCTTC,CASSFEGPRYNEQFF
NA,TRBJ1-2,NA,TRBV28,TGTGCCAGCAGTTTCGATCGTTATGGCTACACCTTC,CASSFDRYGYTF
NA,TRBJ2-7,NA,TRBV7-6,TGTGCCAGCAGCTTAATACAGGGTTCTTGGTACGAGCAGTACTTC,CASSLIQGSWYEQYF
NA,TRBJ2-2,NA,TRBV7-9,TGTGCCAGCAGCTTTCACCCCGCGTCGTTAGCAGAAACCGGGGAGCTGTTTTTT,CASSFHPASLAETGELFF
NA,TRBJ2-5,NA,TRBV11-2,TGTGCCAGCAGCTTTCTAGCAAAAGAGACCCAGTACTTC,CASSFLAKETQYF
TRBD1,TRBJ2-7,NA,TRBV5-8,TGTGCCAGCAGCTTGGGACAGGGGGACGGGGAGCAGTACTTC,CASSLGQGDGEQYF
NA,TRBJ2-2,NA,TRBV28,TGTGCCAGCAGTTTGGGGAGTCCGGGACTCCCTCTAAACCGGGAGCTGTTTTTT,CASSLGSPGLPLNRELFF
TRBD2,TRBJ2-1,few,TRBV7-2,TGTGCCAGCAGCTTGAACGGGAGGAAGAACAATGAGCAGTTCTTC,CASSLNGRKNNEQFF
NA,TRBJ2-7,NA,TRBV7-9,TGTGCCAGCAGCCCAAATTCAATCCGAGGCGAGCAGTACTTC,CASSPNSIRGEQYF
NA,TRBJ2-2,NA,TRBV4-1,TGCGCCAGCAGCCAAGGTCCGTCAATCGGAGCCGGGGAGCTGTTTTTT,CASSQGPSIGAGELFF
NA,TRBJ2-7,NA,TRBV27,TGTGCCAGCAGTCCGGGACTGCCGGGGGAGCAGTACTTC,CASSPGLPGEQYF
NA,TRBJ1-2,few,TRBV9,TGTGCCAGCAGCGCGTCCACAGGGAGGGGTTATGGCTACACCTTC,CASSASTGRGYGYTF
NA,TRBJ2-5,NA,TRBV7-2,TGTGCCAGCAGCTTCGGGGGAGAGAAGACCCAGTACTTC,CASSFGGEKTQYF
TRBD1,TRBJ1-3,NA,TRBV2,TGTGCCAGCAGTTCCGACAGGGGAACTGGAAACACCATATATTTT,CASSSDRGTGNTIYF
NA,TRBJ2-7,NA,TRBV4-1,TGCGCCAGCAGCCACTACGAGGGAAACTCCTACGAGCAGTACTTC,CASSHYEGNSYEQYF
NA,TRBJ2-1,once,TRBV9,TGTGCCAGCAGCGTAGCTATCGAGGGGGGCGGGAATGAGCAGTTCTTC,CASSVAIEGGGNEQFF
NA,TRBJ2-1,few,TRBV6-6,TGTGCCAGCAGCCATGATGCAGCCTTCTTC,CASSHDAAFF
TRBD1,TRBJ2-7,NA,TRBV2,TGTGCCAGCAGTGACAGGGGGCCGGGATACGAGCAGTACTTC,CASSDRGPGYEQYF
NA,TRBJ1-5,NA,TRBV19,TGTGCCAGTACCCGAAAGGCGGAAAGGTATCAGCCCCAGCATTTT,CASTRKAERYQPQHF
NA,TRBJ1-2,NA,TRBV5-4,TGTGCCAGCAGCTTGCCACCCTTGGCTGGGTCCCCCTACTATGGCTACACCTTC,CASSLPPLAGSPYYGYTF
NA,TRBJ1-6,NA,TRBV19,TGTGCCAGTAGTATTGGGGGGAAATATAATTCACCCCTCCACTTT,CASSIGGKYNSPLHF
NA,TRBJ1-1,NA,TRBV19,TGTGCCAGTAGTATTTTGGACAGGAACACTGAAGCTTTCTTT,CASSILDRNTEAFF
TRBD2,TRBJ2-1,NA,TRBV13,TGTGCCAGCAGCTCTCCTAGCGGGGGGCACAATGAGCAGTTCTTC,CASSSPSGGHNEQFF
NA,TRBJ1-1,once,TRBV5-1,TGCGCCAGCAGCTTGGAGTTGAACACTGAAGCTTTCTTT,CASSLELNTEAFF
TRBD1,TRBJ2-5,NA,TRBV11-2,TGTGCCAGCAGCTTGAACCTGGACAGGGTTGGGGAGACCCAGTACTTC,CASSLNLDRVGETQYF
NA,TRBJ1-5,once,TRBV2,TGTGCCAGTAGCATGGGGGGGAATCAGCCCCAGCATTTT,CASSMGGNQPQHF
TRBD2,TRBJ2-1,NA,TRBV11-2,TGTGCCAGCAGCTTAGATCTAGGTGGAAGCGGGAGAGGCAATGAGCAGTTCTTC,CASSLDLGGSGRGNEQFF
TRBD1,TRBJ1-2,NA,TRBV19,TGTGCCAGTAGTATGGGACAGGGCTATGGCTACACCTTC,CASSMGQGYGYTF
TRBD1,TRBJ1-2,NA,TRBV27,TGTGCCAGCAGTTTCCTTCCATCTCGAGGACAGGGGGGTAACTATGGCTACACCTTC,CASSFLPSRGQGGNYGYTF
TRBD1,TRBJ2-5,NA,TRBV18,TGTGCCAGCTCGCCCGGGACAGGGGCGTACCAAGAGACCCAGTACTTC,CASSPGTGAYQETQYF
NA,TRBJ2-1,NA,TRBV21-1,TGTGCCAGCAGCAAAGGACAGGTCTACCCCTCCTACAATGAGCAGTTCTTC,CASSKGQVYPSYNEQFF
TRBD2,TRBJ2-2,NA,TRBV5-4,TGTGCCAGCAGCTGGGGACTAGCGGGAGCGGGCGGGGAGCTGTTTTTT,CASSWGLAGAGGELFF